This TCR beta chain is from a study of control samples from healthy donors and cancer patients. The protocol was immunoSEQ multiplex PCR, while the TCRdb copy is restricted to in-frame clones and leaves out a portion. Found here are some 150,000 clones, around 94% of them singletons; the top ten hold around 13%. The germline V gene has CDR1 MDHEN and CDR2 SYDVKM. V shed 6 bases and J shed 3 bases, with 23 bases lying between them. This CDR3 has 17 residues. The chain joins TRBV28 to TRBJ1-2, with D perhaps matching TRBD1 (5 bases). Sequencing was carried out using blood. The sequence came from a middle-aged man in good health. This chain's CDR3 is CASSPTVVRDGDYGYTF. In DNA, the CDR3 is TGTGCCAGCAGCCCAACAGTTGTCAGGGATGGAGACTATGGCTACACCTTC.